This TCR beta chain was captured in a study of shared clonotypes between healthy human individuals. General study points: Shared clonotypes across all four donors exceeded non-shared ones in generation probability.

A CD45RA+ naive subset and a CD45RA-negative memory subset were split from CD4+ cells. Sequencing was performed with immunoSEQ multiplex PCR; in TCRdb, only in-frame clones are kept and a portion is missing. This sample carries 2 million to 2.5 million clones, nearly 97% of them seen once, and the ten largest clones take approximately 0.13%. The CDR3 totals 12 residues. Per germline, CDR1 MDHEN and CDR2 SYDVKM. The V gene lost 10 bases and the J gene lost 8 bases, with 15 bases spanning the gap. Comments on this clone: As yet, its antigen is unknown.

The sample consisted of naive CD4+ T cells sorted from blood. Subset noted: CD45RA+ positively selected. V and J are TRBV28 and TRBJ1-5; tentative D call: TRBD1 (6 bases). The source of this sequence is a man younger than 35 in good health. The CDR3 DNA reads TGTGCCAATGGGGGGCGCGCGGAGCCCCAGCATTTT. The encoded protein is CANGGRAEPQHF.